This T cell receptor beta chain is drawn from a study of shared clonotypes between healthy human individuals. As handled by the study authors: Filtering of immunoSEQ junctional sequences could not match full-length read filtering. Using immunoSEQ multiplex PCR, the repertoire was profiled, and TCRdb retains in-frame clones only, with some absent. Clone size and the V and J calls come from that table; the DNA yielded D and trimming. The sample lists 1 million to 1.3 million clones, around 78% occurring once. Germline-derived CDR1 and CDR2 are ENHRY and SYGVKD. CDR3 length: 13 amino acids. V lost 6 bases to trimming and J lost 3 bases; unmatched junction nucleotides: 1.

The receptor's source is a man in his late teens or twenties in good health. Some clones in this sample may be carry-over from other donors' samples. Sequenced input: memory CD4+ T cells from PBMCs. Stated subset: CD45RA-negative fraction. The rearrangement uses TRBV10-3 and TRBJ2-1; 8 bases agree with TRBD2. The CDR3 loop is CAIRGLDYNEQFF. CDR3 DNA: TGTGCCATCAGGGGACTAGACTACAATGAGCAGTTCTTC.